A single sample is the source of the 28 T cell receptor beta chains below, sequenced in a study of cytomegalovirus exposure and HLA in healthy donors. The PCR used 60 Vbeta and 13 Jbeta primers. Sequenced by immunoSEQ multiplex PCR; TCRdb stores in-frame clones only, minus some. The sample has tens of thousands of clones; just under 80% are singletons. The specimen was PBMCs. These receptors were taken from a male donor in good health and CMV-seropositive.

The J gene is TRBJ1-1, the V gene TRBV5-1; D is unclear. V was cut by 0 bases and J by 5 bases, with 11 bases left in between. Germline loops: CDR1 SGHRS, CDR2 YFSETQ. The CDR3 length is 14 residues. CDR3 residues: CASSLDREGTEAFF. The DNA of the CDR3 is TGCGCCAGCAGCTTGGACCGGGAAGGGACTGAAGCTTTCTTT.

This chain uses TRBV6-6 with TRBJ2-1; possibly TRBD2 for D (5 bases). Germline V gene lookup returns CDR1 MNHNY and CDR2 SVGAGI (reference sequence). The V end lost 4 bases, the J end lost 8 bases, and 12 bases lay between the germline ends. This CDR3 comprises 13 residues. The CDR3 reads CASSWTEGYEQFF. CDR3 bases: TGTGCCAGCAGTTGGACCGAGGGCTATGAGCAGTTCTTC.

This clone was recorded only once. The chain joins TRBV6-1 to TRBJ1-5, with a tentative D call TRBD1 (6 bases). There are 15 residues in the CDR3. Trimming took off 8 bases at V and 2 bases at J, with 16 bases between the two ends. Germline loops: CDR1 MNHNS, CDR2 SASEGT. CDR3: CASLSGHGGNQPQHF. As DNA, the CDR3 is TGTGCCAGCCTCTCGGGACACGGAGGCAATCAGCCCCAGCATTTT.

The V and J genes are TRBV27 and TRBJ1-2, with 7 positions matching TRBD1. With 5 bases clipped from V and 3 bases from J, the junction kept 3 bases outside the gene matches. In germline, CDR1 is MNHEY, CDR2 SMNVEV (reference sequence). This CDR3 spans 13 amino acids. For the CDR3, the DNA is TGTGCCAGCAGTCAGACAGGGTACTATGGCTACACCTTC. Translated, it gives CASSQTGYYGYTF.

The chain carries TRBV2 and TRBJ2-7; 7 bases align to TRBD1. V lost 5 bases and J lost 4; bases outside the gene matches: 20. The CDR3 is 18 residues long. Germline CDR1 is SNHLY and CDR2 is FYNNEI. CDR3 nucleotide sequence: TGTGCCAGCAGTTTTTCTCCACCAAGGGGACAGACGTTATACGAGCAGTACTTC. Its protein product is CASSFSPPRGQTLYEQYF.

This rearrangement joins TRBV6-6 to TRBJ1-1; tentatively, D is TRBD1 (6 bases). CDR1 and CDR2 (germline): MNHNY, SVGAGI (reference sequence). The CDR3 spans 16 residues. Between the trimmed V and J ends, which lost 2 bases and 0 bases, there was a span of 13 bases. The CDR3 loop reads CASSYGQGSLNTEAFF. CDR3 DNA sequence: TGTGCCAGCAGTTACGGGCAGGGGTCCCTGAACACTGAAGCTTTCTTT.

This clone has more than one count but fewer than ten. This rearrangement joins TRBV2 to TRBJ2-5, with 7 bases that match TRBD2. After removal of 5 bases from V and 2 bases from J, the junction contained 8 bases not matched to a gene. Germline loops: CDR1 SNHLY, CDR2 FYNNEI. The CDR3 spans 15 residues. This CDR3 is CASSPVGGSQETQYF. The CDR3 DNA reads TGTGCCAGCAGTCCCGTGGGGGGGTCTCAAGAGACCCAGTACTTC.

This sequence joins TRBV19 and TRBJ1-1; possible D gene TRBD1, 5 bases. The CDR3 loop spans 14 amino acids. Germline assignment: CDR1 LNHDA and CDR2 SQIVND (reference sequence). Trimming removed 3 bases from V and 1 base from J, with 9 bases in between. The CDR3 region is CASSMQGGNTEAFF. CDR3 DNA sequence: TGTGCCAGTAGTATGCAGGGAGGGAACACTGAAGCTTTCTTT.

The CDR3: CASSLRGHSEETQYF. In DNA, the CDR3 is TGTGCCAGCAGCTTACGGGGACACTCAGAAGAGACCCAGTACTTC. The chain combines TRBV7-3 with TRBJ2-5, with D possibly TRBD1 on 6 matching bases. V lost 2 bases and J 3 bases, leaving 13 bases between the germline ends. The CDR3 is made up of 15 amino acids. Germline CDR1 reads SGHTA; CDR2 reads FQGTGA.

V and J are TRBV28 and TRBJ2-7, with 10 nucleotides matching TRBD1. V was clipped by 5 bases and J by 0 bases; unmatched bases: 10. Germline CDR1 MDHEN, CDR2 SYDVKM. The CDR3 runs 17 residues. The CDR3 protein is CASSGPGQGKSSYEQYF. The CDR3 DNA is TGTGCCAGCAGTGGGCCGGGACAGGGGAAGAGCTCCTACGAGCAGTACTTC.

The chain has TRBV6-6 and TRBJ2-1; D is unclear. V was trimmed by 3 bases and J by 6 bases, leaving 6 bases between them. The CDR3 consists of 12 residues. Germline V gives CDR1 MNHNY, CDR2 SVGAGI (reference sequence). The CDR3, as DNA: TGTGCCAGCAGTTATGGGCCCAATGAGCAGTTCTTC. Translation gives CASSYGPNEQFF.

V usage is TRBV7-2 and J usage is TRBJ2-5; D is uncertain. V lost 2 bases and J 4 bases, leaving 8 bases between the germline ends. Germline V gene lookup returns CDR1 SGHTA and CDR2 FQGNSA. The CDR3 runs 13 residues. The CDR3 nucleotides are TGTGCCAGCAGCTTACAGAGGAGAGAGACCCAGTACTTC. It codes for CASSLQRRETQYF.

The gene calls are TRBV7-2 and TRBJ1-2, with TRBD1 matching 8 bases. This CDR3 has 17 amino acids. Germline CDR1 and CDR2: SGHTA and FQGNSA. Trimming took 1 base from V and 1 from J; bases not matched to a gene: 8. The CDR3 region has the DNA TGTGCCAGCAGCTTAGAACCCGGACAGGGATTTAACTATGGCTACACCTTC. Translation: CASSLEPGQGFNYGYTF. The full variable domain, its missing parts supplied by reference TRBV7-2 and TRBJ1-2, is GAGVSQSPSNKVTEKGKDVELRCDPISGHTALYWYRQSLGQGLEFLIYFQGNSAPDKSGLPSDRFSAERTGGSVSTLTIQRTQQEDSAVYLCASSLEPGQGFNYGYTFGSGTRLTVV.

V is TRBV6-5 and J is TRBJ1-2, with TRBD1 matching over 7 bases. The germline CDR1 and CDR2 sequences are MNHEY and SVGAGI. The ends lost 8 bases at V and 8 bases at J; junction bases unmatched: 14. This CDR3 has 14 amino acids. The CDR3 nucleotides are TGTGCCAGCGGATTACAAACAGGGGTGGGAGGCTACACCTTC. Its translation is CASGLQTGVGGYTF.

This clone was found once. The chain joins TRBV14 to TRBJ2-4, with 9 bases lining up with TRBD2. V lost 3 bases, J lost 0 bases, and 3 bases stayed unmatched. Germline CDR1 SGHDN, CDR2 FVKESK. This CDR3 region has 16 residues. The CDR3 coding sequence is TGTGCCAGCAGCCAGGCTAGCGGGATAGCCAAAAACATTCAGTACTTC. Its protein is CASSQASGIAKNIQYF. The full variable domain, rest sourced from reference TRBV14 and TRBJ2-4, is EAGVTQFPSHSVIEKGQTVTLRCDPISGHDNLYWYRRVMGKEIKFLLHFVKESKQDESGMPNNRFLAERTGGTYSTLKVQPAELEDSGVYFCASSQASGIAKNIQYFGAGTRLSVL.

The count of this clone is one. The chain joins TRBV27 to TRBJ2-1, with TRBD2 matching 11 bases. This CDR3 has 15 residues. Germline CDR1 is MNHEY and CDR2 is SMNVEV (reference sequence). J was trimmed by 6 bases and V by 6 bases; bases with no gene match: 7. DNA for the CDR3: TGTGCCAGCAGGAACGTAGCGGGAGGGCGCAATGAGCAGTTCTTC. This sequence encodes CASRNVAGGRNEQFF.

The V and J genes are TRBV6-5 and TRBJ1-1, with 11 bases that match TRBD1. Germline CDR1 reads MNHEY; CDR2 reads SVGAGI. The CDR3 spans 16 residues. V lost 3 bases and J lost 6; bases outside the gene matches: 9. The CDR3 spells CASSYGTGGVWAEAFF. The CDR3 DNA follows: TGTGCCAGCAGTTATGGGACAGGGGGGGTTTGGGCTGAAGCTTTCTTT.

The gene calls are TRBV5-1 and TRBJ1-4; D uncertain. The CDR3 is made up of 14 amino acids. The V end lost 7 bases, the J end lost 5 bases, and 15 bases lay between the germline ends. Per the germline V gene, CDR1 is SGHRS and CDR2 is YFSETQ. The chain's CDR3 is CASGLTGINEKLFF. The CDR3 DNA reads TGCGCCAGCGGATTAACGGGGATAAATGAAAAACTGTTTTTT.

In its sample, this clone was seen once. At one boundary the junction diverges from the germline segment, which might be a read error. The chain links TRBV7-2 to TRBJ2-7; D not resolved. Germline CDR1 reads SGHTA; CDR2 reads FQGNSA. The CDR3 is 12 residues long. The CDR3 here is CASTLYGAEQYF. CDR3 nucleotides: TGTGCCAGCACCTTATATGGAGCCGAGCAGTACTTC.

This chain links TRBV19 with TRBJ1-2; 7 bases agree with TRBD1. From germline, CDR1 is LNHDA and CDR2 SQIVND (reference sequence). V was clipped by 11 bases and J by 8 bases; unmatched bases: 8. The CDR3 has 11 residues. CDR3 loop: CAAEQGSGYTF. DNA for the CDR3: TGTGCCGCAGAACAGGGGAGCGGCTACACCTTC.

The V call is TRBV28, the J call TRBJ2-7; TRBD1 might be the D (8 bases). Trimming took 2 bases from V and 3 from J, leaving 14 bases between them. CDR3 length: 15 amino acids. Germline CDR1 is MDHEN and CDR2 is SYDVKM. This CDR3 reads CASSLPQGGYYEQYF. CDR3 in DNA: TGTGCCAGCAGTTTACCACAGGGGGGGTACTACGAGCAGTACTTC.

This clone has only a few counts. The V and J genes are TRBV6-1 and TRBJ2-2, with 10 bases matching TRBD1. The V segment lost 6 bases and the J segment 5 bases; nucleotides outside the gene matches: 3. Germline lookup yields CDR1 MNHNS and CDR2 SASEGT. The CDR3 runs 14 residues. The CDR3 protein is CASRDRGETGELFF. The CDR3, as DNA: TGTGCCAGCAGGGACAGGGGGGAAACCGGGGAGCTGTTTTTT.

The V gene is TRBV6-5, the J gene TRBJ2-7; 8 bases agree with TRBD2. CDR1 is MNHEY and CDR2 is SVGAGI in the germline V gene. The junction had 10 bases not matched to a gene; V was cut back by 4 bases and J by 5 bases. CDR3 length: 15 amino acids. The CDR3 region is CASSSPPGTRDEQYF. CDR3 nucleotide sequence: TGTGCCAGCAGTTCTCCCCCCGGGACTAGGGACGAGCAGTACTTC.

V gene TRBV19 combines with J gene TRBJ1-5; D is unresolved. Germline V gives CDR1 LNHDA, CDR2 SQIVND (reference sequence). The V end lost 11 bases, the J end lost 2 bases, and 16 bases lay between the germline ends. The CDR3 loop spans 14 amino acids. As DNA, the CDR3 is TGTGCCTCATACACCGGTCTAGGCAATCAGCCCCAGCATTTT. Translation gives CASYTGLGNQPQHF.

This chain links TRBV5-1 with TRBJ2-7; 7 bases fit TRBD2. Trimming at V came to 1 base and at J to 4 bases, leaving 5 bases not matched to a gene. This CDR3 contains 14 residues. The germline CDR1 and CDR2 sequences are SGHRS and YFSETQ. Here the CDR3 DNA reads TGCGCCAGCAGCTTGCGAGCGGGACCTTACGAGCAGTACTTC. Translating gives CASSLRAGPYEQYF.

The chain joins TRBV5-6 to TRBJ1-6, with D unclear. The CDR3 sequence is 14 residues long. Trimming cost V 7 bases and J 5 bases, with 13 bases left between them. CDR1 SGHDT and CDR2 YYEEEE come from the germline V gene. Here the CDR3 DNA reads TGTGCCAGCGCCCGGGAAGCCGATAATTCACCCCTCCACTTT. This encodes CASAREADNSPLHF.

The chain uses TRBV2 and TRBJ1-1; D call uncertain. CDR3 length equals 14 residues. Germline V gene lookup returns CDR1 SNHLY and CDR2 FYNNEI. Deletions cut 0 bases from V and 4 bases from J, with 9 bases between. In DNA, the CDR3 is TGTGCCAGCAGTGAAGCAGGCAGGCCCACTGAAGCTTTCTTT. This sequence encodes CASSEAGRPTEAFF.

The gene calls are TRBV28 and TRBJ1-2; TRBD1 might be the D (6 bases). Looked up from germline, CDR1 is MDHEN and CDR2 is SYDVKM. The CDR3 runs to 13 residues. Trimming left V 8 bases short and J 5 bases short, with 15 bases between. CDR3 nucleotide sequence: TGTGCCAGCGAGTCAGGGGAGGGTTATGGCTACACCTTC. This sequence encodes CASESGEGYGYTF.